What follows is one T cell receptor beta chain and its context. Its target is not known. This CDR3 is built from 14 residues. Germline values: CDR1 SGHTA, CDR2 FQGNSA. Deletions cut 3 bases from V and 4 bases from J, with 12 bases between. These data are taken from a study of shared clonotypes between healthy human individuals. Study-level findings and limits: On the whole, naive subsets had larger estimated richness than memory subsets had. Among donors, the sharing of clonotypes was expected to be influenced by sequencing depth.

The assay was carried out at the deep level. Original processing methods: Junction-only sequences produced by ImmunoSEQ had no quality scores, so filtering differed. This table comes from immunoSEQ multiplex PCR, and its TCRdb copy is limited to in-frame clones, with some not included. The DNA was the basis for D and trimming; V, J and clone size are from that table. This table holds some 900,000 clones, approximately 80% found once. The receptor comes from a man aged 18 to 30 in good health. The genes are TRBV7-2 and TRBJ1-1; D possibly corresponds to TRBD1 (5 bases). Material for sequencing was memory CD4+ T cells sorted from blood. Indicated subset: CD45RA-negative fraction. The CDR3 loop reads CASSFQPTGTEAFF. CDR3 in DNA: TGTGCCAGCAGCTTCCAACCTACAGGCACTGAAGCTTTCTTT.